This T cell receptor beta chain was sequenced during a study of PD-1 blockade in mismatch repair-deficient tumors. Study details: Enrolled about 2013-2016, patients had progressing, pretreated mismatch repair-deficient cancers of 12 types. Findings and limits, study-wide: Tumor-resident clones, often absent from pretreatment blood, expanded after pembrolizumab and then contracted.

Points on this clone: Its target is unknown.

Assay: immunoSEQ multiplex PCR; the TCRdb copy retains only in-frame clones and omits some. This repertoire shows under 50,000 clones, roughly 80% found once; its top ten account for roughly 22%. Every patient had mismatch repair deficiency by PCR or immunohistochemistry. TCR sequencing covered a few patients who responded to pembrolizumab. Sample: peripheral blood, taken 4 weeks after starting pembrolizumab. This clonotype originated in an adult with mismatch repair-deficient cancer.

The CDR3 bases are TGTGCCAGCTCATACGGACAGGGTGACTACAATGAGCAGTTCTTC. It yields the protein CASSYGQGDYNEQFF. The V call is TRBV18, the J call TRBJ2-1; the match to TRBD1 covers 8 bases. In germline, CDR1 is KGHSH, CDR2 LQKENI. J was trimmed by 3 bases and V by 5 bases; bases with no gene match: 6. This CDR3 region has 15 residues.